The rows below give T cell receptor beta chains drawn from one sample of a study of blood T cell repertoires in COVID-19. TCRdb keeps only in-frame clones here, not all; method: immunoSEQ multiplex PCR. The sample lists 50,000 or so clones; 80% to 90% were seen once. The material sequenced was peripheral blood. These receptors all come from a man in his 70s with acute or convalescent COVID-19. The CDR3 runs from the conserved cysteine through the conserved F or W. D genes are given only for firm matches. Clone sizes are given selectively: once, few, many, or a class where the clone is expanded.

V	J	size	D	DNA	CDR3
TRBV6-5	TRBJ1-1	-	-	TGTGCCAGCAGTTACTTCGGGGGGGGAAACACTGAAGCTTTCTTT	CASSYFGGGNTEAFF
TRBV6-5	TRBJ1-6	-	-	TGTGCCAGCAATCCCCGAAGCGCCAATTCACCCCTCCACTTT	CASNPRSANSPLHF
TRBV10-3	TRBJ1-4	-	TRBD1	TGTGCCATCAGTGAGTCGGGACAGGGACAGGAAAAACTGTTTTTT	CAISESGQGQEKLFF
TRBV28	TRBJ1-5	-	TRBD1	TGTGCCAGCAGGCCCGGGACAGGGTATAAGCCCCAGCATTTT	CASRPGTGYKPQHF
TRBV28	TRBJ2-4	-	TRBD2	TGTGCCAGCAGTTTTTGGCTAGCGGGGGGGATAGCCAAAAACATTCAGTACTTC	CASSFWLAGGIAKNIQYF
TRBV6-5	TRBJ1-5	-	-	TGTGCCAGCAGTCTAGACAGTCTCAATCAGCCCCAGCATTTT	CASSLDSLNQPQHF
TRBV7-7	TRBJ2-3	-	-	TGTGCTAGCAGCGTGAGCGTCAGCAGCACAGATACGCAGTATTTT	CASSVSVSSTDTQYF
TRBV30	TRBJ2-1	-	TRBD1	TGTGCCTCGGACAGGCGGACCTACAATGAGCAGTTCTTC	CASDRRTYNEQFF
TRBV10-3	TRBJ1-5	-	-	TGTGCCATCAGTAGAGAGAGCAATCAGCCCCAGCATTTT	CAISRESNQPQHF
TRBV12-3/TRBV12-4	TRBJ1-5	once	TRBD1	TGTGCCAGCAGTCGGGACAGGAATCAGCCCCAGCATTTT	CASSRDRNQPQHF
TRBV5-6	TRBJ2-1	-	-	TGTGCCAGCGTTGCGGACGGGAGCTCCTACAATGAGCAGTTCTTC	CASVADGSSYNEQFF
TRBV7-8	TRBJ1-5	-	-	TGTGCCAGCAGCTTGAGAGGGAGTAGCAATCAGCCCCAGCATTTT	CASSLRGSSNQPQHF
TRBV7-2	TRBJ2-1	once	TRBD2	TGTGCCAGCAGCTTTACCCGGGGGGGTAATGAGCAGTTCTTC	CASSFTRGGNEQFF
TRBV15	TRBJ2-1	few	TRBD2	TGTGCCACCGCGAATAGCGGGAGGGGCTCCTACAATGAGCAGTTCTTC	CATANSGRGSYNEQFF